A selection of T cell receptor beta chains follows, all from one sample in a study of radiotherapy plus CTLA-4 blockade in lung cancer. This table comes from immunoSEQ multiplex PCR, and its TCRdb copy is limited to in-frame clones, with some not included. The sample consists of 50,000 or so clones, around 76% of them appearing once. Sample: peripheral blood, taken from a patient treated with radiotherapy plus ipilimumab. The source of these receptors is a human donor with non-small cell lung cancer who had stable disease on radiotherapy plus ipilimumab. Each CDR3 is given with its conserved first and last residue. A D gene is named only where the DNA matches it firmly. Some rows mark clone size as missing; the rest say once, few, many or name a class of expanded clone.

size	D	V	J	DNA	CDR3
-	-	TRBV20-1	TRBJ1-1	TGCAGTGCTAGAGAGGTCACTGAAGCTTTCTTT	CSAREVTEAFF
once	-	TRBV5-1	TRBJ1-1	TGCGCCAGCAGCTTGGCAGGGATGAACACTGAAGCTTTCTTT	CASSLAGMNTEAFF
few	-	TRBV4-1	TRBJ2-2	TGCGCCAGCAGCCATGGGGGGCACGGGGAGCTGTTTTTT	CASSHGGHGELFF
-	-	TRBV30	TRBJ1-4	TGTGCCTGGAGCGCTCAAAAACTGTTTTTT	CAWSAQKLFF
-	-	TRBV29-1	TRBJ1-2	TGCAGCGTTGTGGATCGTCAGGCTGAGGGCTACACCTTC	CSVVDRQAEGYTF
many	TRBD2	TRBV19	TRBJ2-1	TGTGCCAGTAGTCCCAGACTAGCGGGGAACAATGAGCAGTTCTTC	CASSPRLAGNNEQFF
-	TRBD1	TRBV5-1	TRBJ1-1	TGCGCCAGCAGCCCGACGGACAGGGGAAACACTGAAGCTTTCTTT	CASSPTDRGNTEAFF
-	-	TRBV18	TRBJ2-2	TGTGCCAGCTTCAACAGGGCGAACACCGGGGAGCTGTTTTTT	CASFNRANTGELFF
once	-	TRBV5-5	TRBJ1-3	TGTGCCAGCAGCTTGGAAGGGGGTCTTCCTGGAAACACCATATATTTT	CASSLEGGLPGNTIYF
-	TRBD1	TRBV6-6	TRBJ1-2	TGTGCCAGCAGGATACAGGGGGAGGCTAACTATGGCTACACCTTC	CASRIQGEANYGYTF
-	-	TRBV9	TRBJ1-2	TGTGCCAGCAGCGATGGGGGTTCAGTCCTCGGGCGGGGCTACACCTTC	CASSDGGSVLGRGYTF
-	-	TRBV2	TRBJ1-6	TGTGCCAGCAGCCACCGGGACAAGAATTCACCCCTCCACTTT	CASSHRDKNSPLHF
-	-	TRBV30	TRBJ2-7	TGTGCCTGGAGTGGGGGAATCAACGAGCAGTACTTC	CAWSGGINEQYF
-	-	TRBV11-2	TRBJ1-2	TGTGCCAGCAGCTTAGGTTGGCAGGATAATAGCGGCTACACCTTC	CASSLGWQDNSGYTF
-	-	TRBV5-6	TRBJ2-1	TGTGCCAGCAGCTTGGACCAGGGGAATGAGCAGTTCTTC	CASSLDQGNEQFF
-	TRBD2	TRBV5-1	TRBJ2-5	TGCGCCAGCAGCTATGATATGGGACGGGGGGGAGAGACCCAGTACTTC	CASSYDMGRGGETQYF
-	-	TRBV2	TRBJ1-1	TGTGCCAGCAGTCAAGAGACGGGGAACACTGAAGCTTTCTTT	CASSQETGNTEAFF
once	TRBD1	TRBV27	TRBJ2-2	TGTGCCAGCAGTTTTGACAGGGGAATGAACACCGGGGAGCTGTTTTTT	CASSFDRGMNTGELFF
once	-	TRBV28	TRBJ1-1	TGTGCCAGCAGTTTAAGCCAGTTAGGAACTGAAGCTTTCTTT	CASSLSQLGTEAFF
-	-	TRBV6-1	TRBJ2-7	TGTGCCATCCACGGGACTCAGCAATACGAGCAGTACTTC	CAIHGTQQYEQYF
-	-	TRBV10-3	TRBJ2-1	TGTGCCATCAGTGAGAGGGTTGTCAATGAGCAGTTCTTC	CAISERVVNEQFF
-	-	TRBV13	TRBJ2-3	TGTGCCAGCAGCGGTAGCGGAGGCCGCACAGATACGCAGTATTTT	CASSGSGGRTDTQYF
once	-	TRBV30	TRBJ1-3	TGTGCCTGGAGTACTTTGGGCAGTCTTGGACACACCATATATTTT	CAWSTLGSLGHTIYF
-	TRBD1	TRBV19	TRBJ1-2	TGTGCCAGTAATTTGGGCAGGGGGCTTCGGGGGAGCTACACCTTC	CASNLGRGLRGSYTF
-	-	TRBV7-2	TRBJ2-5	TGTGCCAGCAGGAGAGGTGAGACGGAGACCCAGTACTTC	CASRRGETETQYF
-	-	TRBV7-8	TRBJ1-2	TGTGCCAGCAGCGATGTTGACAGCTTTGGGGGCTACACCTTC	CASSDVDSFGGYTF
-	TRBD1	TRBV5-5	TRBJ1-5	TGTGCCAGCAGCTTGGACGACAGGGTTAGCAATCAGCCCCAGCATTTT	CASSLDDRVSNQPQHF
-	-	TRBV9	TRBJ1-3	TGTGCCAGCAGCGTAGAAGGGGGGATCTCTGGAAACACCATATATTTT	CASSVEGGISGNTIYF
-	TRBD1	TRBV5-6	TRBJ2-1	TGTGCCAGCAGCTTCTCGGACAGGGGCCGTGAGCAGTTCTTC	CASSFSDRGREQFF
-	-	TRBV30	TRBJ2-7	TGTGCCTGGAGGGGTCCCTACGAGCAGTACTTC	CAWRGPYEQYF
once	-	TRBV5-6	TRBJ2-5	TGTGCCAGCACCCCCCCGGGCAGGGGGGCGACCCAGTACTTC	CASTPPGRGATQYF
-	-	TRBV9	TRBJ2-3	TGTGCCAGCAGCGTCGACGCGCGGGGAAGCACAGATACGCAGTATTTT	CASSVDARGSTDTQYF
few	-	TRBV11-2	TRBJ1-6	TGTGCCAGCAGCCCAATGGGGGGCGGTTCACCCCTCCACTTT	CASSPMGGGSPLHF
-	TRBD1	TRBV29-1	TRBJ1-1	TGCAGCGTTCGGGACAGTGAAGCTTTCTTT	CSVRDSEAFF
few	-	TRBV30	TRBJ1-5	TGTGCCTGGACGTTGGACAGCAATCAGCCCCAGCATTTT	CAWTLDSNQPQHF
-	-	TRBV2	TRBJ1-5	TGTGCCAGCAAACTTCAGGGGCTAGGACAGCCCCAGCATTTT	CASKLQGLGQPQHF
-	-	TRBV7-9	TRBJ2-1	TGTGCCAGCAGCATAGACAGCATGATGGATGAGCAGTTCTTC	CASSIDSMMDEQFF
-	-	TRBV11-2	TRBJ1-1	TGTGCCAGCAGCTTAGATCCGCAGAACACTGAAGCTTTCTTT	CASSLDPQNTEAFF
-	-	TRBV19	TRBJ1-3	TGTGCCAGTAGATCTCAGGCTTCTGGAAACACCATATATTTT	CASRSQASGNTIYF
-	-	TRBV11-2	TRBJ2-2	TGTGCCAGCAGCTTATGGCAGCTGGACACCGGGGAGCTGTTTTTT	CASSLWQLDTGELFF
-	-	TRBV25-1	TRBJ1-1	TGTGCCAGCACTGAGAACACTGAAGCTTTCTTT	CASTENTEAFF
-	-	TRBV29-1	TRBJ1-2	TGCAGCGTTGAAGATCTGGGGACGGGGATCTATGGCTACACCTTC	CSVEDLGTGIYGYTF
-	TRBD1	TRBV6-1	TRBJ1-2	TGTGCCAGTTTTGGGACAGGGGCCATAAACTATGGCTACACCTTC	CASFGTGAINYGYTF
-	TRBD1	TRBV4-3	TRBJ2-1	TGCGCCAGCAGCCGCAACAGGGGCCTCTACAATGAGCAGTTCTTC	CASSRNRGLYNEQFF
-	-	TRBV2	TRBJ1-2	TGTGCCAGCAGTGAGTACGCGGAGGTGGGCTACACCTTC	CASSEYAEVGYTF
-	-	TRBV6-1	TRBJ1-1	TGTGCCAGCAGCCGGCAGCTGAACACTGAAGCTTTCTTT	CASSRQLNTEAFF
-	-	TRBV14	TRBJ1-4	TGTGCCAGCGGTTCCCCGAATGAAAAACTGTTTTTT	CASGSPNEKLFF
-	TRBD1	TRBV7-8	TRBJ1-2	TGTGCCAGCAGCCATGACAGGGCGCGTAACTATGGCTACACCTTC	CASSHDRARNYGYTF
-	-	TRBV5-6	TRBJ1-5	TGTGCCAGCAGCTGGGGCAATCAGCCCCAGCATTTT	CASSWGNQPQHF
few	TRBD1	TRBV7-3	TRBJ1-1	TGTGCCAGCAGCAGAGCAGGGGGCACCACTGAAGCTTTCTTT	CASSRAGGTTEAFF
-	-	TRBV5-1	TRBJ2-3	TGCGCCAGCAGTAAACAGGCTCCGAAGGGCACAGATACGCAGTATTTT	CASSKQAPKGTDTQYF
-	-	TRBV28	TRBJ1-2	TGTGCCAGCAGTCCCCCAGGGTACTATGGCTACACCTTC	CASSPPGYYGYTF
-	TRBD1	TRBV2	TRBJ1-2	TGTGCCAGCAGCGCAATATGGGACAGGAGGAACTATGGCTACACCTTC	CASSAIWDRRNYGYTF
-	-	TRBV7-9	TRBJ1-4	TGTGCCAGCAGCTCTCAGGCAACTAATGAAAAACTGTTTTTT	CASSSQATNEKLFF
few	TRBD1	TRBV7-9	TRBJ2-3	TGTGCCAGCAGCTTATATGGGACAGGGTCGGGAGATACGCAGTATTTT	CASSLYGTGSGDTQYF